This TCR beta chain was documented in a study of regulatory T cells in long-lasting Graves disease. Notes on the study in general: Persistent patients shared more public clonotypes (roughly 2,500) than new patients (more than 900).

Building of the TCR beta libraries involved iRepertoire HTBI primers and Arm-PCR of CDR3 regions. TCRdb re-called the multiplex PCR reads through MiXCR, storing one row per CDR3 protein. The sample consists of roughly 220,000 distinct CDR3 sequences, around 16% of them appearing once. Per the germline V gene, CDR1 is LGHDT and CDR2 is YNNKEL (reference sequence). The junction had 6 bases not matched to a gene; V was cut back by 1 base and J by 6 bases. This CDR3 contains 16 residues. This clonotype was seen ten or more times. Its specificity is unknown. This sample's time point: newly diagnosed GD, antithyroid drugs for less than 3 months. From RNA extracted from PBMCs, the TCR library was made.

J is TRBJ2-5 and V is TRBV3-1; TRBD1 agrees at 12 bases. Material: peripheral blood mononuclear cells (PBMCs), obtained at new diagnosis, from a patient treated with antithyroid drugs. This receptor was obtained from a female donor with Graves disease. CDR3 DNA: TGTGCCAGCAGCCAAGTAGGGACAGGGGGCGCGAAGACCCAGTACTTC. Protein product: CASSQVGTGGAKTQYF.